Following are 8 T cell receptor beta chains from one sample sequenced in a study of shared clonotypes between healthy human individuals. In the naive CD8 group, cells lacked CD45RO and were positively selected for CCR7, so terminally differentiated effector memory CD45RA+ cells were left out. Data came from immunoSEQ multiplex PCR; TCRdb stores just in-frame clones and leaves some out. The sample has 2 million or so clones; about 95% are singletons. Sequencing was performed on naive CD8+ T cells sorted from blood. These receptors were obtained from a man in his late teens or twenties in good health.

There are a few counts of this clone. This chain links TRBV4-3 with TRBJ2-7; 12 nucleotides align to TRBD2. Germline V CDR1 and CDR2: LGHNA, YSLEER. The CDR3 loop spans 16 amino acids. The ends lost 4 bases at V and 3 bases at J; junction bases unmatched: 7. The CDR3 is CASSRASGRANYEQYF. DNA for the CDR3: TGCGCCAGCAGCCGAGCTAGCGGGAGGGCAAACTACGAGCAGTACTTC.

This clone was counted once. This rearrangement joins TRBV27 to TRBJ2-7; possibly TRBD2 for D (5 bases). This CDR3 contains 17 residues. CDR1 is MNHEY, CDR2 SMNVEV, per germline (reference sequence). The germline V and J ends were trimmed by 3 bases and 4 bases, with 22 bases remaining between them. CDR3 DNA sequence: TGTGCCAGCAGTTTCTCCTCCGGGGAGACCACCCGGTACGAGCAGTACTTC. Translating it yields CASSFSSGETTRYEQYF.

This rearrangement joins TRBV4-1 to TRBJ2-7; either TRBD1 or TRBD2 may fit D (6 bases each). The CDR3 runs 14 residues. V was shortened by 5 bases and J by 3 bases, with 14 bases between the two germline ends. Germline CDR1 MGHRA, CDR2 YSYEKL. The CDR3 region has the DNA TGCGCCAGCAGCTCACAGGGACTTTACTACGAGCAGTACTTC. Protein: CASSSQGLYYEQYF.

This clone was recorded a few times. The CDR3: CASSTDIIFRNTIYF. In DNA, the CDR3 is TGTGCCAGCAGTACGGACATAATTTTTCGAAACACCATATATTTT. This rearrangement joins TRBV2 to TRBJ1-3, with TRBD1 as a possible D gene (5 bases). V was shortened by 5 bases and J by 5 bases, with 16 bases between the two germline ends. The CDR3 is made up of 15 amino acids. Germline V gives CDR1 SNHLY, CDR2 FYNNEI.

The chain uses TRBV10-1 and TRBJ2-6; 8 positions match TRBD1. This CDR3 is built from 17 residues. Germline V gene sequence: CDR1 WNHNN, CDR2 SYGVQD (reference sequence). V trimming: 6 bases; J trimming: 1 base; junction bases outside the gene matches: 8. CDR3: CASRPDRGRSGANVLTF. CDR3 nucleotide sequence: TGCGCCAGCAGACCCGACAGGGGAAGGTCTGGGGCCAACGTCCTGACTTTC.

J is TRBJ2-5 and V is TRBV7-2, with TRBD2 identical over 13 bases. The V gene's germline CDR1 is SGHTA and CDR2 FQGNSA. V was pared by 1 base and J by 4 bases, with 6 bases of the junction left unmatched. The CDR3 sequence is 17 residues long. The CDR3 protein is CASSLGTSGSLGETQYF. The CDR3 bases are TGTGCCAGCAGCTTAGGGACTAGCGGGAGTTTAGGAGAGACCCAGTACTTC.

With respect to this clone: The sample carries other DNA sequences with the same CDR3. The J gene is TRBJ2-1, the V gene TRBV10-2, with a possible D match to TRBD1 (5 bases). Trimming took 3 bases from V and 9 from J, leaving 6 bases between them. CDR3 length equals 11 residues. The germline CDR1 and CDR2 sequences are WSHSY and SAAADI. DNA of the CDR3: TGCGCCAGCAGTGAAGGGGTTGAGCAGTTCTTC. This sequence encodes CASSEGVEQFF.

This CDR3 is CASCVGGAYGYTF. The CDR3 DNA reads as TGTGCCAGCTGTGTAGGGGGGGCCTATGGCTACACCTTC. This rearrangement joins TRBV27 to TRBJ1-2, with D possibly matching TRBD1 (6 bases). The CDR3 length is 13 residues. Trimming shortened V by 8 bases and J by 4 bases, and 14 bases separated the two germline ends. CDR1 and CDR2 from the germline V gene are MNHEY and SMNVEV (reference sequence).